The 25 T cell receptor beta chains below were found in one sample sequenced in a study of OX40 agonist ivuxolimab in advanced cancers. Some clones are missing from TCRdb's copy, which holds only in-frame ones; the method was immunoSEQ multiplex PCR. The table lists about 71,000 clones, about 81% of them singletons. The material was CD4+ or CD8+ T cells sorted from blood, obtained in a trial of the OX40 agonist ivuxolimab. The receptors come from an adult with an advanced solid tumor such as melanoma, head and neck, liver or kidney cancer.

V and J are TRBV11-2 and TRBJ1-4, with D possibly being TRBD1 (6 bases). Trimming removed 2 bases from V and 3 bases from J, with 19 bases in between. This CDR3 comprises 18 residues. CDR1 is SGHAT and CDR2 is FQNNGV in the germline V gene. In DNA, the CDR3 is TGTGCCAGCAGCTTACCTCTGGGGGGCGGTCCAGCTAATGAAAAACTGTTTTTT. It specifies CASSLPLGGGPANEKLFF.

This chain links TRBV28 with TRBJ1-4; 8 nucleotides line up with TRBD1. Trimming took 4 bases from V and 3 from J; bases not matched to a gene: 4. The CDR3 runs to 15 residues. CDR1 MDHEN and CDR2 SYDVKM come from the germline V gene. Written as DNA, the CDR3 is TGTGCCAGCAGTTCCCCAGGGGGCTCTAATGAAAAACTGTTTTTT. This codes for CASSSPGGSNEKLFF.

The chain combines TRBV11-3 with TRBJ2-3; 10 nucleotides match TRBD1. After removal of 5 bases from V and 3 bases from J, the junction contained 5 bases not matched to a gene. The CDR3 has 15 residues. In germline, CDR1 is SGHNT, CDR2 YENEEA. The DNA of the CDR3 is TGTGCCAGCAGCCCCCGGGACAGGGGTACAGATACGCAGTATTTT. This codes for CASSPRDRGTDTQYF.

The J gene is TRBJ2-3, the V gene TRBV11-2; D gene unclear. CDR1 is SGHAT and CDR2 is FQNNGV in the germline V gene. V lost 3 bases and J lost 9, with 4 bases in between. There are 10 residues in the CDR3. This CDR3 reads CASSLETQYF. The DNA of the CDR3 is TGTGCCAGCAGCTTGGAAACGCAGTATTTT.

The rearrangement joins TRBV7-6 to TRBJ2-7, with D perhaps being TRBD1 or TRBD2 (6 bases each). Germline CDR1 is SGHVS and CDR2 is FNYEAQ. Trimming removed 5 bases at V and 3 bases at J, with 14 bases between. The CDR3 loop spans 14 amino acids. The CDR3 coding sequence is TGTGCCAGCAGCCCGAGGGGGGCGATCTACGAGCAGTACTTC. It specifies CASSPRGAIYEQYF.

J is TRBJ2-5 and V is TRBV7-8; tentatively, D is TRBD1 (5 bases). The CDR3 has 15 amino acids. V dropped 8 bases and J dropped 1 base, with 17 bases sitting between them. Germline CDR1 reads SGHVS; CDR2 reads FQNEAQ. The chain's CDR3 is CASWSIGGAQETQYF. CDR3 DNA: TGTGCCAGCTGGAGCATCGGTGGGGCCCAAGAGACCCAGTACTTC.

V is TRBV10-3 and J is TRBJ2-1; TRBD1 agrees at 10 bases. V shed 6 bases, J shed 5 bases, and the junction held 4 bases outside the gene matches. The germline V gene encodes CDR1 ENHRY and CDR2 SYGVKD. CDR3 length: 14 residues. The CDR3: CAISRGQGDNEQFF. CDR3 DNA: TGTGCCATCAGCCGAGGACAGGGGGACAATGAGCAGTTCTTC.

This clone was recorded only once. For the CDR3, the DNA is TGTGCCAGCAGCTTAGTCAGGGGTAGCAATCAGCCCCAGCATTTT. It translates to CASSLVRGSNQPQHF. The chain joins TRBV7-2 to TRBJ1-5; D perhaps matches TRBD1 (6 bases). The CDR3 covers 15 residues. Germline lookup yields CDR1 SGHTA and CDR2 FQGNSA. The V end was cut by 1 base, the J end by 0 bases, with 7 bases between.

DNA for the CDR3: TGTGCCAGCAGCCCCATAGCGGGGCTCGGAGAGACCCAGTACTTC. Translation: CASSPIAGLGETQYF. The chain recombines TRBV7-6 with TRBJ2-5; 8 bases fit TRBD2. This CDR3 contains 15 residues. The V gene end was trimmed by 5 bases and the J gene end by 4 bases; junction bases not matched to a gene: 9. Germline V CDR1 and CDR2: SGHVS, FNYEAQ. The variable domain in full, completed from reference TRBV7-6 and TRBJ2-5, reads GAGVSQSPRYKVTKRGQDVALRCDPISGHVSLYWYRQALGQGPEFLTYFNYEAQQDKSGLPNDRFSAERPEGSISTLTIQRTEQRDSAMYRCASSPIAGLGETQYFGPGTRLLVL.

This clone was picked up many times. This chain connects TRBV6-1 to TRBJ2-7; the D gene is possibly TRBD2 (6 bases). In germline, CDR1 is MNHNS, CDR2 SASEGT. The CDR3 runs to 14 residues. The V end was cut by 6 bases, the J end by 6 bases, with 18 bases between. The chain's CDR3 is CASSLLGVGGEQYF. The CDR3 DNA reads TGTGCCAGCAGCCTTCTAGGCGTGGGGGGCGAGCAGTACTTC.

The rearrangement links TRBV7-2 to TRBJ2-1; 8 bases are shared with TRBD2. V shed 6 bases, J shed 0 bases, and the junction held 7 bases outside the gene matches. CDR1 and CDR2 from the germline V gene are SGHTA and FQGNSA. This CDR3 has 16 amino acids. For the CDR3, the DNA is TGTGCCAGCAGGGATAGCGGGACAAACTCCTACAATGAGCAGTTCTTC. Translation: CASRDSGTNSYNEQFF.

The count of this clone is one. The rearrangement joins TRBV27 to TRBJ2-5; 8 bases agree with TRBD2. Germline lookup yields CDR1 MNHEY and CDR2 SMNVEV (reference sequence). CDR3 length: 15 amino acids. V shed 0 bases and J 2 bases; nucleotides not matched to a gene: 2. The CDR3 loop is CASSLSSGTQETQYF. The CDR3 nucleotides read TGTGCCAGCAGTTTATCTAGCGGGACACAAGAGACCCAGTACTTC.

The rearrangement links TRBV19 to TRBJ2-7; TRBD1 matches at 7 bases. V gave up 7 bases and J gave up 2 bases; unmatched junction bases: 8. Per the germline V gene, CDR1 is LNHDA and CDR2 is SQIVND (reference sequence). This CDR3 region has 14 residues. CDR3 DNA: TGTGCCAGTACTTGGGACAGCCAAACCTACGAGCAGTACTTC. It specifies CASTWDSQTYEQYF.

This clone was detected only a few times. The chain combines TRBV30 with TRBJ1-5; no clear D. This CDR3 has 14 residues. Between the trimmed V and J ends, which lost 2 bases and 1 base, there was a span of 9 bases. The germline CDR1 and CDR2 sequences are GTSNPN and SVGIG (reference sequence). The CDR3 DNA sequence: TGTGCCTGGAGTCAGACGGCGAGCAATCAGCCCCAGCATTTT. Its translation: CAWSQTASNQPQHF.

The gene calls are TRBV7-1 and TRBJ1-4; D is unclear. TRBV7-1 is an ORF for which the function is uncertain. This CDR3 spans 12 amino acids. The V end was cut by 5 bases, the J end by 4 bases, with 5 bases between. CDR3 in DNA: TGTGCCAGCAGCATCGGTAATGAAAAACTGTTTTTT. Amino acids: CASSIGNEKLFF.

Of note for this clone: A junction boundary mismatches the germline segment, possibly from a read error. The chain combines TRBV6-5 with TRBJ1-2; 7 bases line up with TRBD1. Germline loops: CDR1 MNHEY, CDR2 SVGAGI. The CDR3 is 11 residues long. The CDR3 reads CASSEQGPIYF. For the CDR3, the DNA is TGTGCCAGCAGTGAACAGGGGCCCATATACTTC.

This rearrangement joins TRBV5-1 to TRBJ2-5, with D unresolved. This CDR3 has 14 residues. The germline gives CDR1 SGHRS, CDR2 YFSETQ. The ends were cut back, 4 bases at V and 2 bases at J, with 12 bases in the middle. CDR3 amino acids: CASSIFLSQETQYF. The CDR3 coding sequence is TGCGCCAGCAGCATCTTCCTGTCACAAGAGACCCAGTACTTC. Full variable domain (remainder filled in from reference TRBV5-1 and TRBJ2-5): KAGVTQTPRYLIKTRGQQVTLSCSPISGHRSVSWYQQTPGQGLQFLFEYFSETQRNKGNFPGRFSGRQFSNSRSEMNVSTLELGDSALYLCASSIFLSQETQYFGPGTRLLVL.

The sample holds one count of this clone. The chain is built from TRBV21-1 and TRBJ2-3; no DNA check was done on the table's D call, TRBD2. TRBV21-1 is noted as a pseudogene. This CDR3 is built from 14 residues. The CDR3 coding sequence is TGTGCCAGCAGCCGGGGACGGGAGCAAGATACGCAGTATTTT. Translating gives CASSRGREQDTQYF.

V usage is TRBV6-5 and J usage is TRBJ2-5, with TRBD2 matching over 7 bases. Germline V lookup: CDR1 MNHEY, CDR2 SVGAGI. The length of the CDR3 is 13 residues. V shed 3 bases, J shed 4 bases, and the junction held 2 bases outside the gene matches. CDR3 sequence reads: CASSYREGETQYF. CDR3 in DNA: TGTGCCAGCAGTTATAGGGAGGGAGAGACCCAGTACTTC.

This chain uses TRBV9 with TRBJ1-2; D ambiguous. Germline CDR1 reads SGDLS; CDR2 reads YYNGEE. The V gene lost 0 bases and the J gene lost 4 bases, with 7 bases spanning the gap. CDR3 length: 13 residues. CDR3 nucleotide sequence: TGTGCCAGCAGCGTAGTTTCAGGCTATGGCTACACCTTC. It yields the protein CASSVVSGYGYTF. The full variable domain, in which reference TRBV9 and TRBJ1-2 provide the parts outside the CDR3, is DSGVTQTPKHLITATGQRVTLRCSPRSGDLSVYWYQQSLDQGLQFLIQYYNGEERAKGNILERFSAQQFPDLHSELNLSSLELGDSALYFCASSVVSGYGYTFGSGTRLTVV.

The chain uses TRBV4-3 and TRBJ1-6; D is unclear. The CDR3 has 16 residues. From germline, CDR1 is LGHNA and CDR2 YSLEER. V lost 2 bases to trimming and J lost 0 bases, with 8 bases between them. The CDR3, as DNA: TGCGCCAGCAGCCAACAGTTTAGCTCCTATAATTCACCCCTCCACTTT. Amino acid sequence: CASSQQFSSYNSPLHF.

The chain recombines TRBV6-1 with TRBJ2-7, with 8 nucleotides matching TRBD2. This CDR3 has 15 amino acids. V gave up 6 bases and J gave up 2 bases; unmatched junction bases: 9. In germline, CDR1 is MNHNS, CDR2 SASEGT. In DNA, the CDR3 is TGTGCCAGCAGCGGGGACTCTAGCGGGCCCTACGAGCAGTACTTC. Translated: CASSGDSSGPYEQYF.

The CDR3 nucleotides read TGTGCCAGCCTTCGACGGGGGCAAGAGACCCAGTACTTC. This codes for CASLRRGQETQYF. The chain couples TRBV5-6 to TRBJ2-5; D might be TRBD2 (6 bases). The CDR3 extends over 13 amino acids. V gave up 7 bases and J gave up 2 bases, with 12 bases separating them. Germline CDR1 reads SGHDT; CDR2 reads YYEEEE.

The CDR3 coding sequence is TGTGCCAGCAGTTACTCAGCCAGGGGGCATAATGGCTACACCTTC. Its translation: CASSYSARGHNGYTF. The chain uses TRBV6-5 and TRBJ1-2; TRBD1 matches at 8 bases. The CDR3 contains 15 residues. In germline, CDR1 is MNHEY, CDR2 SVGAGI. V gave up 0 bases and J gave up 6 bases; unmatched junction bases: 6.

The V call is TRBV5-1, the J call TRBJ1-2, with 9 bases matching TRBD1. Trimming took 4 bases from V and 6 from J; bases not matched to a gene: 7. There are 14 residues in the CDR3. Germline V gives CDR1 SGHRS, CDR2 YFSETQ. CDR3 amino acids: CASSRAGQGDGYTF. As DNA, the CDR3 is TGCGCCAGCAGCCGGGCGGGACAGGGAGATGGCTACACCTTC.